The 20 T cell receptor beta chains below come from one sample, sequenced in a study of early T cells in non-severe SARS-CoV-2 infection. TCRdb itself ran the 5' RACE reads through MiXCR, one entry per CDR3 protein. The sample has roughly 81,000 distinct CDR3 sequences, about 12% seen once. Material for sequencing was whole blood. These receptors all stem from an adult who was a healthcare worker with PCR-confirmed SARS-CoV-2 infection or an uninfected control (not recorded which).

This clonotype has ten or more counts. The J gene is TRBJ2-3, the V gene TRBV29-1; 9 bases are shared with TRBD2. With 4 bases clipped from V and 0 bases from J, the junction kept 8 bases outside the gene matches. This CDR3 spans 16 amino acids. Germline V CDR1 and CDR2: SQVTM, ANQGSEA. CDR3 in amino acids: CSVGLTSGASTDTQYF. The CDR3 bases are TGCAGCGTTGGGTTGACTAGCGGTGCTAGCACAGATACGCAGTATTTT.

This clonotype was detected ten times or more. The chain couples TRBV30 to TRBJ1-1; 12 bases match TRBD1. Germline trimming cut 3 bases from V and 3 bases from J; bases unmatched to any gene: 8. CDR3 length: 16 residues. Germline V gene lookup returns CDR1 GTSNPN and CDR2 SVGIG (reference sequence). Here the CDR3 reads CAWSSGQGAWDTEAFF. For the CDR3, the DNA is TGTGCCTGGAGCTCGGGACAGGGGGCTTGGGACACTGAAGCTTTCTTT.

Ten or more counts support this clonotype. The chain uses TRBV10-3 and TRBJ2-1; weak D call: TRBD2 (6 bases). This CDR3 contains 13 residues. Germline assignment: CDR1 ENHRY and CDR2 SYGVKD. V lost 4 bases, J lost 5 bases, and 9 bases lay in between. In nucleotides, the CDR3 is TGTGCCATCAGTGCCGGGGGTGACAATGAGCAGTTCTTC. Translation: CAISAGGDNEQFF.

The chain links TRBV12-3 or TRBV12-4 to TRBJ2-3; 8 nucleotides agree with TRBD2. The junction had 6 bases not matched to a gene; V was cut back by 6 bases and J by 7 bases. This CDR3 has 13 amino acids. In DNA form, the CDR3 reads TGTGCCAGCAGCCGACTAGCGCCGAATACGCAGTATTTT. Its translation is CASSRLAPNTQYF.

This chain uses TRBV7-9 with TRBJ2-6, with D perhaps given as TRBD1 or TRBD2 (5 bases each). The CDR3 spans 17 residues. Germline V lookup: CDR1 SEHNR, CDR2 FQNEAQ (reference sequence). Trimming left V 3 bases short and J 0 bases short, with 12 bases between. CDR3 nucleotide sequence: TGTGCCAGCAGCTTTCCCGGGGCCAACTCTGGGGCCAACGTCCTGACTTTC. Translating it yields CASSFPGANSGANVLTF. The complete variable domain, with remaining parts taken from reference TRBV7-9 and TRBJ2-6, reads DTGVSQNPRHKITKRGQNVTFRCDPISEHNRLYWYRQTLGQGPEFLTYFQNEAQLEKSRLLSDRFSAERPKGSFSTLEIQRTEQGDSAMYLCASSFPGANSGANVLTFGAGSRLTVL.

This clonotype was observed many times. The rearrangement uses TRBV5-6 and TRBJ1-4, with D possibly being TRBD1 (5 bases). V was shortened by 4 bases and J by 8 bases, with 24 bases between the two germline ends. The CDR3 extends over 17 amino acids. The germline V gene has CDR1 SGHDT and CDR2 YYEEEE. CDR3 bases: TGTGCCAGCAGCCCCCTCGGGGGGAAAGGGGTGGGAGAAAAACTGTTTTTT. Translation: CASSPLGGKGVGEKLFF. The full variable domain, completed using reference TRBV5-6 and TRBJ1-4, is DAGVTQSPTHLIKTRGQQVTLRCSPKSGHDTVSWYQQALGQGPQFIFQYYEEEERQRGNFPDRFSGHQFPNYSSELNVNALLLGDSALYLCASSPLGGKGVGEKLFFGSGTQLSVL.

This clonotype was recorded many times. The chain couples TRBV29-1 to TRBJ1-2, with D perhaps TRBD1 (5 bases). Germline CDR1 SQVTM, CDR2 ANQGSEA. V lost 0 bases to trimming and J lost 3 bases, with 17 bases between them. The CDR3 runs to 16 residues. CDR3: CSVEDRWGLTYYGYTF. Here the CDR3 DNA reads TGCAGCGTTGAAGATCGATGGGGGTTGACTTACTATGGCTACACCTTC.

As regards this clonotype: This sequence may be a read error, since a much larger clone differs from it by one base. The chain links TRBV30 to TRBJ1-1; D gene ambiguous. This CDR3 spans 12 amino acids. Looked up from germline, CDR1 is GTSNPN and CDR2 is SVGIG (reference sequence). CDR3 sequence reads: CAWSVSFTEALF. The CDR3 bases are TGTGCCTGGAGTGTATCGTTCACTGAAGCTCTCTTT.

The rearrangement joins TRBV6-1 to TRBJ1-2; D call uncertain. This CDR3 contains 12 residues. Germline CDR1 reads MNHNS; CDR2 reads SASEGT. The V gene lost 4 bases and the J gene lost 4 bases, with 7 bases spanning the gap. The CDR3 region is CASSGGTYGYTF. The CDR3 DNA sequence: TGTGCCAGCAGTGGGGGTACCTATGGCTACACCTTC.

This clonotype was observed many times. The chain combines TRBV12-3 or TRBV12-4 with TRBJ2-2; TRBD1 aligns across 8 bases. The CDR3 covers 14 residues. Trimming removed 3 bases from V and 7 bases from J; junction bases left unmatched: 4. CDR3 sequence (DNA): TGTGCCAGCAGTTTGGCAGGGGGCCACGGGGAGCTGTTTTTT. Amino acid sequence: CASSLAGGHGELFF.

This clonotype was recorded many times. The rearrangement joins TRBV11-2 to TRBJ1-2, with D unclear. V lost 6 bases to trimming and J lost 8 bases, with 19 bases between them. The CDR3 runs 14 residues. Germline V CDR1 and CDR2: SGHAT, FQNNGV. This chain's CDR3 is CASSPLRGAVGYTF. The CDR3 DNA is TGTGCCAGCAGTCCACTTCGGGGAGCGGTCGGCTACACCTTC.

This clonotype was observed a handful of times. The chain carries TRBV20-1 and TRBJ1-1; TRBD1 aligns across 9 bases. The CDR3 is made up of 16 amino acids. Germline V gene lookup returns CDR1 DFQATT and CDR2 SNEGSKA (reference sequence). Trimming cost V 5 bases and J 2 bases; bases outside gene matches: 12. CDR3 amino acids: CSAHQTIQGANTEAFF. The CDR3 region has the DNA TGCAGTGCTCACCAAACCATACAGGGGGCTAACACTGAAGCTTTCTTT.

This clonotype was counted many times. The rearrangement links TRBV29-1 to TRBJ1-1; no reliable D call. V was pared by 3 bases and J by 8 bases, with 13 bases between. This CDR3 spans 12 amino acids. CDR1 is SQVTM, CDR2 ANQGSEA, per germline. The CDR3 nucleotides are TGCAGCGTTGATAGTCTTCCTCCCGAAGCTTTCTTT. Encoded protein: CSVDSLPPEAFF.

This clonotype was counted between two and nine times. J is TRBJ2-7 and V is TRBV19; D ambiguous. The CDR3 consists of 12 residues. Trimming left V 7 bases short and J 0 bases short, with 7 bases between. Germline V gives CDR1 LNHDA, CDR2 SQIVND (reference sequence). CDR3 sequence (DNA): TGTGCCAGTATGGGCGCCTCCTACGAGCAGTACTTC. Translated, it gives CASMGASYEQYF.

This clonotype was detected many times. V is TRBV2 and J is TRBJ1-5; possibly TRBD1 for D (6 bases). V lost 6 bases to trimming and J lost 4 bases, with 16 bases between them. CDR3 size: 15 residues. Per germline, CDR1 SNHLY and CDR2 FYNNEI. The CDR3 DNA sequence: TGTGCCAGCAGCTCAAACCAGGGGCCGAATCAGCCCCAGCATTTT. Its translation: CASSSNQGPNQPQHF. The full variable domain, in which reference TRBV2 and TRBJ1-5 provide the parts outside the CDR3, is EPEVTQTPSHQVTQMGQEVILRCVPISNHLYFYWYRQILGQKVEFLVSFYNNEISEKSEIFDDQFSVERPDGSNFTLKIRSTKLEDSAMYFCASSSNQGPNQPQHFGDGTRLSIL.

V and J are TRBV14 and TRBJ2-3; tentative D call: TRBD2 (7 bases). The CDR3 contains 18 residues. The germline V gene encodes CDR1 SGHDN and CDR2 FVKESK. Trimming removed 0 bases at V and 1 base at J, with 17 bases between. CDR3 bases: TGTGCCAGCAGCCAAGATCCCCCCCGGCGGGGGCGCACAGATACGCAGTATTTT. This codes for CASSQDPPRRGRTDTQYF.

In this sample, this clonotype turned up many times. The gene calls are TRBV9 and TRBJ2-6, with 10 bases lining up with TRBD2. J was trimmed by 0 bases and V by 4 bases; bases with no gene match: 7. This CDR3 is 18 amino acids long. The germline V gene encodes CDR1 SGDLS and CDR2 YYNGEE. In nucleotides, the CDR3 is TGTGCCAGCAGCACAGCACTAGCGGGGAACTCTGGGGCCAACGTCCTGACTTTC. It is translated as CASSTALAGNSGANVLTF.

This clonotype occurred a few times. The CDR3 protein is CASSFWAGGGKSYEQYF. CDR3 bases: TGTGCCAGCAGTTTTTGGGCAGGGGGCGGAAAATCCTACGAGCAGTACTTC. V is TRBV12-3 or TRBV12-4 and J is TRBJ2-7; TRBD1 matches at 8 bases. V lost 3 bases, J lost 1 base, and 11 bases stayed unmatched. This CDR3 is 17 amino acids long.

This clonotype was observed many times. This sequence joins TRBV7-3 and TRBJ1-2; D gene unclear. Germline assignment: CDR1 SGHTA and CDR2 FQGTGA. V lost 7 bases, J lost 4 bases, and 16 bases lay in between. The length of the CDR3 is 14 residues. The CDR3, as DNA: TGTGCCAGCACGACAAGGGAGGACGGCTATGGCTACACCTTC. It codes for CASTTREDGYGYTF.

This chain links TRBV11-2 with TRBJ2-7, with 12 bases that match TRBD2. This CDR3 spans 14 amino acids. Trimming cost V 6 bases and J 4 bases; bases outside gene matches: 4. Germline loops: CDR1 SGHAT, CDR2 FQNNGV. The CDR3 here is CASRLLAGGYEQYF. In nucleotides, the CDR3 is TGTGCCAGCAGATTACTAGCGGGAGGTTACGAGCAGTACTTC.